The entry that follows covers one T cell receptor (beta chain) sequence. The antigen remains undetermined. This sample was included in a study of CD8+ T cells in alopecia areata. Study-level results: During tofacitinib treatment, many expanded lesional clones remained in scalp and blood.

From germline, CDR1 is SGHRS and CDR2 YFSETQ. The ends were cut back, 7 bases at V and 8 bases at J, with 16 bases in the middle. The CDR3 runs to 13 residues. cDNA reverse transcribed from extracted RNA served as the sequencing template. The assay was immunoSEQ multiplex PCR, and TCRdb's table has in-frame clones only and misses some. In the table there are nearly 110,000 clones, 65% to 85% of which are singletons. Treatment in this sample: oral pan-JAK inhibitor, 5-10 mg twice daily. The clonotype was recovered from a human donor with alopecia areata. The sample consisted of CD8+ T cells sorted from blood, taken at week 24, from a patient treated with tofacitinib. V usage is TRBV5-1 and J usage is TRBJ2-1; D is ambiguous. Here the CDR3 DNA reads TGCGCCAGCTCACCGGGCCCTGCGTATGAGCAGTTCTTC. Translating it yields CASSPGPAYEQFF.